This is a list of T cell receptor beta chains from one sample in a study of control samples from healthy donors and cancer patients. Sequencing used immunoSEQ multiplex PCR; TCRdb keeps in-frame clones, though not all of them. The table has 120,000 or so clones, 89% seen once; the top ten hold roughly 43%. The specimen sequenced was blood. The source is a man in his fifties or sixties in good health. Both conserved end residues are part of each CDR3. A D gene is named only where the DNA matches it firmly. Clone size is not always given. Where it is, it says once, few, many or a class for expanded clones.

TRBJ2-7 NA TRBV5-1 NA CASSSGGRGEQYF TGCGCCAGCAGCTCCGGGGGAAGGGGCGAGCAGTACTTC
TRBJ1-1 NA TRBV7-8 TRBD1 CASSLQLDRVRAFF TGTGCCAGCAGCCTCCAATTGGACAGGGTTAGGGCTTTCTTT
TRBJ2-5 NA TRBV4-3 NA CASSPRGAGTQETQYF TGCGCCAGCAGCCCGCGTGGGGCAGGAACCCAAGAGACCCAGTACTTC
TRBJ2-1 NA TRBV5-1 TRBD1 CASSSVTGGYNEQFF TGCGCCAGCAGCTCGGTCACAGGGGGCTACAATGAGCAGTTCTTC
TRBJ1-4 NA TRBV12-3/TRBV12-4 TRBD1 CASSGTGEKLFF TGTGCCAGCAGTGGGACAGGTGAAAAACTGTTTTTT
TRBJ1-6 once TRBV25-1 NA CASSEKVNSPLHF TGTGCCAGCAGTGAAAAGGTTAATTCACCCCTCCACTTT
TRBJ1-2 once TRBV3-1/TRBV3-2 TRBD1 CASSPRTGAPNYGYTF TGTGCCAGCAGCCCCCGGACAGGAGCCCCTAACTATGGCTACACCTTC
TRBJ1-1 NA TRBV4-1 NA CASSQDNGATEAFF TGCGCCAGCAGCCAAGATAACGGAGCCACTGAAGCTTTCTTT
TRBJ2-2 NA TRBV18 NA CASSPLDEVTGELFF TGTGCCAGCTCACCTTTGGACGAAGTCACCGGGGAGCTGTTTTTT
TRBJ2-2 NA TRBV13 TRBD1 CASRKDRVGDTGELFF TGTGCCAGCAGGAAAGACAGGGTAGGCGACACCGGGGAGCTGTTTTTT
TRBJ2-7 NA TRBV6-2/TRBV6-3 NA CASSLDTTAHEQYF TGTGCCAGCAGTCTCGACACGACCGCACACGAGCAGTACTTC
TRBJ2-3 NA TRBV7-7 NA CASSFAPTDTQYF TGTGCCAGCAGCTTCGCACCCACAGATACGCAGTATTTT
TRBJ1-6 NA TRBV27 NA CASSFLGANSPLHF TGTGCCAGCAGTTTTCTGGGGGCGAATTCACCCCTCCACTTT
TRBJ1-2 once TRBV6-2/TRBV6-3 NA CASSYTGHGYTF TGTGCCAGCAGTTACACGGGACATGGCTACACCTTC
TRBJ2-3 NA TRBV3-1/TRBV3-2 TRBD2 CASSPPLAGGQDTQYF TGTGCCAGCAGCCCCCCCCTAGCGGGGGGGCAAGATACGCAGTATTTT
TRBJ1-1 NA TRBV10-3 NA CAISERVRGGTEAFF TGTGCCATCAGTGAGAGGGTCCGCGGAGGAACTGAAGCTTTCTTT
TRBJ1-1 NA TRBV27 NA CASSPRALSTEAFF TGTGCCAGCAGTCCCAGGGCTCTCAGCACTGAAGCTTTCTTT
TRBJ1-1 NA TRBV2 TRBD1 CASTGTGGNTEAFF TGTGCCAGCACTGGAACAGGGGGCAACACTGAAGCTTTCTTT
TRBJ2-7 few TRBV4-3 TRBD1 CASSLGTGPYEQYF TGCGCCAGCAGCCTAGGGACAGGACCCTACGAGCAGTACTTC
TRBJ2-2 NA TRBV27 NA CASSRTNTGELFF TGTGCCAGCAGCAGGACAAACACCGGGGAGCTGTTTTTT
TRBJ1-1 few TRBV4-1 TRBD1 CASSRGGQGGEEAFF TGCGCCAGCAGCCGAGGGGGACAGGGTGGTGAGGAAGCTTTCTTT
TRBJ1-1 NA TRBV5-1 NA CASSLQGGNTEAFF TGCGCCAGCAGCTTACAGGGCGGGAACACTGAAGCTTTCTTT
TRBJ2-1 NA TRBV27 NA CASTLSPGVNEQFF TGTGCCAGCACTCTTTCCCCGGGAGTTAATGAGCAGTTCTTC
TRBJ2-7 NA TRBV21-1 NA CASSDQGATGEQYF TGTGCCAGCAGCGACCAGGGGGCGACGGGAGAGCAGTACTTC
TRBJ1-2 NA TRBV29-1 NA CSVEQVEAFYGYTF TGCAGCGTTGAACAGGTGGAGGCCTTCTATGGCTACACCTTC
TRBJ2-5 NA TRBV28 TRBD1 CASSLQGVETQYF TGTGCCAGCAGTCTCCAGGGGGTAGAGACCCAGTACTTC